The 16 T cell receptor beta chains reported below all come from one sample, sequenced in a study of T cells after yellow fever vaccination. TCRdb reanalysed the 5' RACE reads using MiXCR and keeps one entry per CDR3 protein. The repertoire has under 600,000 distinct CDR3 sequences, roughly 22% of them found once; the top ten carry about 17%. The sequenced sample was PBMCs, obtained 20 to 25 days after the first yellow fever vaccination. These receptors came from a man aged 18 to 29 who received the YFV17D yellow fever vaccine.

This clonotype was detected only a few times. This chain's CDR3 is CASSPLGGPANTGELFF. The CDR3 nucleotides read TGCGCCAGCAGCCCGCTCGGGGGGCCTGCGAACACCGGGGAGCTGTTTTTT. The gene calls are TRBV5-1 and TRBJ2-2; tentative D call: TRBD2 (7 bases). V dropped 4 bases and J dropped 0 bases, with 16 bases sitting between them. Germline V CDR1 and CDR2: SGHRS, YFSETQ. This CDR3 is 17 amino acids long.

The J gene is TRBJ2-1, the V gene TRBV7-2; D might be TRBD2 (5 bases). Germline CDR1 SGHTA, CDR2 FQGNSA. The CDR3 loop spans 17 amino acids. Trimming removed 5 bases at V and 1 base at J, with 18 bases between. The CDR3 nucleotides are TGTGCCAGCAGCCAAGCGCCCTTAGCGAATTCCTACAATGAGCAGTTCTTC. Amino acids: CASSQAPLANSYNEQFF.

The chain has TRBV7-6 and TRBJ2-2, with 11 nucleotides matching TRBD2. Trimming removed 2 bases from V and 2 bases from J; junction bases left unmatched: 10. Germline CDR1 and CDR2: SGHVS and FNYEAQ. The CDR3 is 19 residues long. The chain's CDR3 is CASSLPSSGGGSNTGELFF. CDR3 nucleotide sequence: TGTGCCAGCAGCTTACCGAGTAGCGGGGGGGGATCAAACACCGGGGAGCTGTTTTTT. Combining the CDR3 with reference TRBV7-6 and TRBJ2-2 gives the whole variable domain GAGVSQSPRYKVTKRGQDVALRCDPISGHVSLYWYRQALGQGPEFLTYFNYEAQQDKSGLPNDRFSAERPEGSISTLTIQRTEQRDSAMYRCASSLPSSGGGSNTGELFFGEGSRLTVL.

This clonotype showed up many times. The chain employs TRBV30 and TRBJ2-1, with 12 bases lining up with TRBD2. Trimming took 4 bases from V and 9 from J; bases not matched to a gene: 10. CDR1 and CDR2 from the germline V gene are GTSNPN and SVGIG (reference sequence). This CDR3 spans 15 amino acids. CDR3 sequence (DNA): TGTGCCTGGACCCGCGGACGACTAGCGGGGGCTGAGCAGTTCTTC. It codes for CAWTRGRLAGAEQFF.

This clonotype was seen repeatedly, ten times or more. DNA for the CDR3: TGTGCCAGCAGCTTACGTCGTGGGGGCGAGCAGTACGTC. Protein: CASSLRRGGEQYV. The V and J genes are TRBV7-2 and TRBJ2-7; tentatively, D is TRBD1 or TRBD2 (5 bases each). Trimming left V 2 bases short and J 6 bases short, with 11 bases between. In germline, CDR1 is SGHTA, CDR2 FQGNSA. CDR3 length: 13 residues.

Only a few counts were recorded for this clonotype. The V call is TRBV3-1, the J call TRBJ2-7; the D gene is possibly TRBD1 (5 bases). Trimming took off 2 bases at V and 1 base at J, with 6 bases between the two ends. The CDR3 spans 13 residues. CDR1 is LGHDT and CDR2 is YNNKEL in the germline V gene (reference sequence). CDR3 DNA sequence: TGTGCCAGCAGCCAACAGGGATCCTACGAGCAGTACGTC. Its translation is CASSQQGSYEQYV.

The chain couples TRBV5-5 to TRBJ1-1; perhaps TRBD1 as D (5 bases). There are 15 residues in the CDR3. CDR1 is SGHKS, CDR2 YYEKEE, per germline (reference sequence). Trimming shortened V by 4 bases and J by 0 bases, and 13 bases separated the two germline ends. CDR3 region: CASSHRAGMNTEAFF. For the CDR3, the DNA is TGTGCCAGCAGCCACCGTGCAGGGATGAACACTGAAGCTTTCTTT.

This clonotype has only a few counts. CDR3 DNA sequence: TGCAGTGCGGGTAGCGGGCTACTCACAGATACGCAGTATTTT. Encoded protein: CSAGSGLLTDTQYF. The gene calls are TRBV20-1 and TRBJ2-3; 7 nucleotides align to TRBD2. The germline gives CDR1 DFQATT, CDR2 SNEGSKA (reference sequence). The CDR3 is made up of 14 amino acids. After removal of 6 bases from V and 2 bases from J, the junction contained 8 bases not matched to a gene.

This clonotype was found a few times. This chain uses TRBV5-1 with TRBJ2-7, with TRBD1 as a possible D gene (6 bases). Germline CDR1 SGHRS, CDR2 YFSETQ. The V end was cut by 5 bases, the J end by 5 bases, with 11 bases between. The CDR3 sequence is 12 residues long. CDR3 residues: CASRQGGHEQYF. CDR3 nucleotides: TGCGCCAGCAGACAGGGTGGCCACGAGCAGTACTTC.

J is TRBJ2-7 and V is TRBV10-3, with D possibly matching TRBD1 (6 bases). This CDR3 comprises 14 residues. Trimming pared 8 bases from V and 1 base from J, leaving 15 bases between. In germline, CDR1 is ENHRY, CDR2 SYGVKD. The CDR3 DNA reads TGTGCCATCCGGAAGGGGGAAGATTCCTACGAGCAGTACGTC. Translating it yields CAIRKGEDSYEQYV.

The CDR3 region has the DNA TGTGCCAGCAGCTTAACGCTACAGGGGGCGGACGAGCAGTACTTC. This gives the protein CASSLTLQGADEQYF. This chain connects TRBV7-2 to TRBJ2-7; 9 bases agree with TRBD1. V lost 2 bases, J lost 5 bases, and 7 bases stayed unmatched. The CDR3 is 15 amino acids. Germline V gene sequence: CDR1 SGHTA, CDR2 FQGNSA.

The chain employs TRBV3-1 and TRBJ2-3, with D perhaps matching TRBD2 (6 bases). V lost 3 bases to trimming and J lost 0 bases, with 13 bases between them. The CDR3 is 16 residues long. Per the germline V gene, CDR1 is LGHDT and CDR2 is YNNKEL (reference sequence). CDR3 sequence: CASSQPLRGSTDTQYF. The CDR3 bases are TGTGCCAGCAGCCAGCCCTTGCGGGGAAGCACAGATACGCAGTATTTT.

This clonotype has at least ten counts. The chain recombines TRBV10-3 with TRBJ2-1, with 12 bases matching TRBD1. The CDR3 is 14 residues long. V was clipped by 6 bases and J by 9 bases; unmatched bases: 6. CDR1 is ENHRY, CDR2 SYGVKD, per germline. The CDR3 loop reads CAISPGQGAGEQFF. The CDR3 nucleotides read TGTGCCATCAGCCCGGGACAGGGGGCGGGTGAGCAGTTCTTC.

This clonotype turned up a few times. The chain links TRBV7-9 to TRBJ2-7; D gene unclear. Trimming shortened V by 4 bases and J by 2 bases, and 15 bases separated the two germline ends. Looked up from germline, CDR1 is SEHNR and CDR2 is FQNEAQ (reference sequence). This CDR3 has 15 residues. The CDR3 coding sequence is TGTGCCAGCAGCTCGGGTGACCCGATACCCTACGAGCAGTACGTC. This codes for CASSSGDPIPYEQYV.

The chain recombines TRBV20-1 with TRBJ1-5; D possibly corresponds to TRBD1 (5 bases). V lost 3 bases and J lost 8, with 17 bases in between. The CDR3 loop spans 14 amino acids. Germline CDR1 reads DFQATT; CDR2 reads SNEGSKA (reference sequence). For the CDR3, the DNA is TGCAGTGCTAGCCACCCGGACCCGGGGGAGCCCCAGCATTTT. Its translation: CSASHPDPGEPQHF.

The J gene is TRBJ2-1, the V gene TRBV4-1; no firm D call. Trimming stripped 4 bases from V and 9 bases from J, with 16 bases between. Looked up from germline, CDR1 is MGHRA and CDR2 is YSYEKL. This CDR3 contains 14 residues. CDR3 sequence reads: CASSPRPPYGEQFF. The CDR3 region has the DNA TGCGCCAGCAGCCCCCGCCCTCCTTATGGTGAGCAGTTCTTC.